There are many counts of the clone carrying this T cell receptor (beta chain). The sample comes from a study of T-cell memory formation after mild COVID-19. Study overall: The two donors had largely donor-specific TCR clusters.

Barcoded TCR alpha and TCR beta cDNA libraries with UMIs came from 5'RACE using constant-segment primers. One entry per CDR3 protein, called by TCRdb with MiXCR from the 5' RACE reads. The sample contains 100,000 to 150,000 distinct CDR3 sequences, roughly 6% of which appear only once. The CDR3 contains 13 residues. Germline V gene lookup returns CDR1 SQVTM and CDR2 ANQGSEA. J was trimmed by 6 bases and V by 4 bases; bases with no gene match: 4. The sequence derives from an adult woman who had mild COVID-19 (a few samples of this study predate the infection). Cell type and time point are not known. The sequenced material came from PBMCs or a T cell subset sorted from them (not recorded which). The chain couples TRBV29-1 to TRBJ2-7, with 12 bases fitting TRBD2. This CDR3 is CSVVLAGGREQYF. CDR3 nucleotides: TGCAGCGTTGTACTAGCGGGAGGTCGCGAGCAGTACTTC.